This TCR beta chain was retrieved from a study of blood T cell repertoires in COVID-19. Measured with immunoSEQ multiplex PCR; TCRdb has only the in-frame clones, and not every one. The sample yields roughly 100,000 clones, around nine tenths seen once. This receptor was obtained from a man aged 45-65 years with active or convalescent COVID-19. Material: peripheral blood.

The DNA of the CDR3 is TGTGCCAGCAGCCCAAGCGGGGAGCAGTTCTTC. This encodes CASSPSGEQFF. The chain is built from TRBV6-6 and TRBJ2-1, with a tentative D call TRBD2 (6 bases). Germline V gene sequence: CDR1 MNHNY, CDR2 SVGAGI (reference sequence). V was pared by 6 bases and J by 10 bases, with 10 bases between. This CDR3 is built from 11 residues.